This T cell receptor beta chain is drawn from a study of shared clonotypes between healthy human individuals. CDR1 KGHSY and CDR2 FQNENV come from the germline V gene. The CDR3 spans 15 residues. The ends lost 2 bases at V and 4 bases at J; junction bases unmatched: 1. Sequenced by immunoSEQ multiplex PCR; TCRdb stores in-frame clones only, minus some. The sample includes under 600,000 clones, 90% to 97% seen only once; the top ten take nearly 0.065%. All donors were healthy HIV-negative adults lacking recent acute infections or vaccinations. The receptor comes from a woman aged 25 to 39 in good health. The genes are TRBV16 and TRBJ2-1, with 11 positions matching TRBD1. Sequencing was performed on naive CD4+ T cells sorted from blood. Subset meaning: CD45RA+ positively selected. CDR3 sequence reads: CASSQGQGAYNEQFF. The DNA for the CDR3 is TGTGCCAGCAGCCAAGGACAGGGGGCTTACAATGAGCAGTTCTTC.